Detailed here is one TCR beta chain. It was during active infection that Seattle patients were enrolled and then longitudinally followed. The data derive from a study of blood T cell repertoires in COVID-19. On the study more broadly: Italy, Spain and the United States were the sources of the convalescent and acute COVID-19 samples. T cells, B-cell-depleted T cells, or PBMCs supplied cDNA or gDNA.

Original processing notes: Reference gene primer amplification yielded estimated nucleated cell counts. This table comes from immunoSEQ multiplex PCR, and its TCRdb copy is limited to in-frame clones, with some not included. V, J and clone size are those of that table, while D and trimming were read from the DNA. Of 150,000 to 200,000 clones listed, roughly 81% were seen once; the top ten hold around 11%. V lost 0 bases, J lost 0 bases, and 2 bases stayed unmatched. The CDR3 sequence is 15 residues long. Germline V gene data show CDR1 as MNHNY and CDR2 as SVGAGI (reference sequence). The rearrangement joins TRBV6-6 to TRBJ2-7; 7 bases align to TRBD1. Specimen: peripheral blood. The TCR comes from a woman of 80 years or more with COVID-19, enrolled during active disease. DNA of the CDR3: TGTGCCAGCAGTTACTCTGGGACAGTCTCCTACGAGCAGTACTTC. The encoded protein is CASSYSGTVSYEQYF.